The rows below give T cell receptor beta chains drawn from one sample of a study of naive and memory T cell subsets. Using its own MiXCR run on the 5' RACE reads, TCRdb lists one record per CDR3 protein. The sample includes roughly 60,000 distinct CDR3 sequences, 7.2% of them seen just once. These receptors all stem from a male donor in good health. CDR3s include the opening cysteine and the closing phenylalanine or tryptophan. D genes are given only for firm matches. Clone size, where shown, is once, few, many, or a class for clones that have expanded.

TRBV5-4	-	TRBJ2-1	-	TGTGCCAGCAGCTTAAGGGGAAGTGGTCTCAATGAGCAGTTCTTC	CASSLRGSGLNEQFF
TRBV14	few	TRBJ2-7	-	TGTGCCAGCAGCGATGGATGGGGGGACGAGCAGTACTTC	CASSDGWGDEQYF
TRBV5-1	few	TRBJ2-2	TRBD2	TGCGCCAGCAGGAAACTAGCGGGAGGGCCGGACACCGGGGAGCTGTTTTTT	CASRKLAGGPDTGELFF
TRBV3-1	many	TRBJ2-1	TRBD1	TGTGCCAGCAGCCAAGAGTTACAGGGGATCAATGAGCAGTTCTTC	CASSQELQGINEQFF
TRBV29-1	many	TRBJ2-7	TRBD2	TGCAGCGTCAGAGGTGGTCCTAGCGGGAATCCGCACGAGCAGTACTTC	CSVRGGPSGNPHEQYF
TRBV11-1	few	TRBJ1-1	TRBD1	TGTGCCAGCATGAGGGACAGGTTAATGAACACTGAAGCTTTCTTT	CASMRDRLMNTEAFF
TRBV6-6	-	TRBJ2-5	-	TGTGCCAGCAGTTACTGGTCTGGGGCAGGGGTGTCCCAAGAGACCCAGTACTTC	CASSYWSGAGVSQETQYF
TRBV27	many	TRBJ2-7	TRBD1	TGTGCCAGCAGCCAGGGGGCCACCTACGAGCAGTACTTC	CASSQGATYEQYF
TRBV11-2	few	TRBJ1-2	-	TGTGCCAGCAGCTTAGTTCAGGGGAACTATGGCTACACCTTC	CASSLVQGNYGYTF
TRBV19	-	TRBJ2-6	TRBD1	TGTGCCAGTAGTCCCGGGACAGGGACCTCTGGGGCCAACGTCCTGACTTTC	CASSPGTGTSGANVLTF
TRBV12-3/TRBV12-4	-	TRBJ2-3	-	TGTGCCAGCAGTCCGGACACAGATACGCAGTATTTT	CASSPDTDTQYF
TRBV20-1	few	TRBJ1-5	-	TGCAGTGCACTCAGAGGTACTGGCCCCAATAGCAATCAGCCCCAGCATTTT	CSALRGTGPNSNQPQHF
TRBV27	many	TRBJ2-1	TRBD2	TGTGCCAGCAGTCTCGGGACTAGCGGGGACAATGAGCAGTTCTTC	CASSLGTSGDNEQFF
TRBV20-1	many	TRBJ1-4	-	TGCAGTGCTAGTCTAGGGGCGGCAACTAATGAAAAACTGTTTTTT	CSASLGAATNEKLFF
TRBV29-1	many	TRBJ1-2	-	TGCAGCGTTGAAGTCGGGGCGCTTAACTATGGCTACACCTTC	CSVEVGALNYGYTF
TRBV3-1	many	TRBJ2-7	-	TGTGCCAGCAGCCAAGACTTTGGAACGATAGCCTACGAGCAGTACTTC	CASSQDFGTIAYEQYF
TRBV19	few	TRBJ1-2	TRBD1	TGTGCCAGTAGTCCGGAGGACAGGCCTTACTATGGCTACACCTTC	CASSPEDRPYYGYTF
TRBV18	-	TRBJ2-3	-	TGTGCCAGCTCACCGTGGGGCGATACGCAGTATTTT	CASSPWGDTQYF
TRBV11-2	few	TRBJ2-1	-	TGTGCCAGCAGCTTAGACGGATGGCTAGCCTCCTACAATGAGCAGTTCTTC	CASSLDGWLASYNEQFF
TRBV4-1	few	TRBJ2-2	TRBD2	TGCGCCAGCAGCCAAGAGGCTAGCGGAGGCACCGGGGAGCTGTTTTTT	CASSQEASGGTGELFF
TRBV11-2	-	TRBJ2-3	-	TGTGCCAGCTTGCAGCGGGCCAGCCTATTGGGCACAGATACGCAGTATTTT	CASLQRASLLGTDTQYF
TRBV12-3/TRBV12-4	few	TRBJ2-7	TRBD1	TGTGCCAGCAGGGGACAGGACCCCTACGAGCAGTACTTC	CASRGQDPYEQYF
TRBV29-1	many	TRBJ1-5	-	TGCAGCGTTGGTTCCACCTTGGGTCAGCCCCAGCATTTT	CSVGSTLGQPQHF
TRBV6-6	many	TRBJ2-5	TRBD2	TGTGCCAGCAGCCTAGCGGGGGCATTCCAAGAGACCCAGTACTTC	CASSLAGAFQETQYF
TRBV5-1	-	TRBJ2-5	-	TGCGCCAGCAGCCCTCCCGCTACGTACCAAGAGACCCAGTACTTC	CASSPPATYQETQYF
TRBV18	few	TRBJ2-1	TRBD2	TGTGCCAGTTCTACCGCGGGAGGGGAGCAGTTCTTC	CASSTAGGEQFF
TRBV29-1	few	TRBJ2-2	TRBD1	TGCAGCGTTGGAGGGGGCCATACCGGTCGAGTAAGGACCGGGGAGCTGTTTTTT	CSVGGGHTGRVRTGELFF
TRBV29-1	-	TRBJ2-3	-	TGCAGCGTTGGTCGTCCGGCAAGAGGATCAGATACGCAGTATTTT	CSVGRPARGSDTQYF
TRBV3-1	many	TRBJ1-1	-	TGTGCCAGCAGCAAAGAACAAGCAGGGGTTACTGAAGCTTTCTTT	CASSKEQAGVTEAFF
TRBV5-1	few	TRBJ2-4	-	TGCGCCAGCAGTAATCTACCCGGGCCCGAAAACATTCAGTACTTC	CASSNLPGPENIQYF
TRBV4-1	-	TRBJ2-1	-	TGCGCCAGCAGCCAAGAAACCACCAATGAGCAGTTCTTC	CASSQETTNEQFF
TRBV4-2	many	TRBJ2-7	-	TGTGCCAGCAGCCAAGAACCCAACGGGGGGCCCTACGAGCAGTACTTC	CASSQEPNGGPYEQYF
TRBV20-1	-	TRBJ1-1	TRBD1	TGCAGTGCCGGGGGGGAGGACAGGGGGAACACTGAAGCTTTCTTT	CSAGGEDRGNTEAFF
TRBV29-1	many	TRBJ2-7	TRBD1	TGCAGCGTTGTGGGGGGACAGGTCTCCTACGAGCAGTACTTC	CSVVGGQVSYEQYF
TRBV21-1	few	TRBJ1-5	-	TGTGCCAGCAGCAAAGCGCACGGAGGGGAAAGTCCTCAGCCCCAGCATTTT	CASSKAHGGESPQPQHF
TRBV12-3/TRBV12-4	many	TRBJ2-3	-	TGTGCCAGCAGTTTGATGACCCAGACGCAGTATTTT	CASSLMTQTQYF
TRBV15	few	TRBJ2-7	TRBD1	TGTGCCACCAGCGGAATCGACAGGGGTTACGAGCAGTACTTC	CATSGIDRGYEQYF